This entry concerns a single TCR beta chain. The antigen this receptor binds is unknown. Just one base apart from a much larger clone, this may be a read error. The time point label on this specimen signifies: after trial treatment. The sample's treatment or condition label, decoded: LDRT plus nivolumab, ipilimumab, low-dose cyclophosphamide and aspirin (RACIN trial). Donors were enrolled in RACIN, a single-arm phase I dose-escalation trial combining nivolumab, ipilimumab, aspirin, low-dose cyclophosphamide and low-dose radiotherapy. Patients were eligible if they had advanced solid tumors that were TIL-negative. Sequenced on an Illumina HiSeq 2500. First-strand cDNA was synthesized using Superscript III and a set of TRAV- and TRBV-specific primers, so that both TCRalpha and TCRbeta chains were covered. TCRs were amplified with Phusion for about 21 PCR cycles, with a constant-region primer paired with the adapter attached to the V primers. The MessageAmp II aRNA Amplification Kit was used to amplify the isolated mRNA, with in vitro transcription run for 16 hours at 37 degrees C. The Dynabeads mRNA DIRECT Purification Kit was used to isolate mRNA for TCR sequencing. Indexed Illumina adapters were added in a second Phusion PCR of 20 to 30 cycles, after which AMPure XP beads were used to purify the products. For the original study's pipeline: Custom Perl scripts were used to pool TCR sequences that encoded the same protein, to remove out-of-frame sequences, and to calculate the abundance of each clonotype. The analysis excluded TCR sequences that were supported by just one read. Shannon entropy, Gini index, clonality, richness, and the frequency of TCRs shared between repertoires were included as repertoire metrics. Clones were called with MiXCR by TCRdb after fastp trimmed the public reads at Q25, and only in-frame beta chains were retained. Each entry merges the rows of one CDR3 protein and shows their most common DNA and genes. TCRdb assigned the V and J calls; the authors' analysis was not used. The sample yields approximately 84,000 distinct CDR3 sequences; 15% to 20% were counted once. The ten biggest clones cover less than 1.5% of the sample.

The data were taken from a study of low-dose radiotherapy and immunotherapy resistance in tumors (dated by TCRdb to between 2021 and 2024). In the study overall: Cohort 1 received 0.5 Gy per fraction every 2 weeks, with a prescribed total PTV dose of 6.5 Gy. Every two weeks, patients got intravenous cyclophosphamide at 200 mg/m2, given one day ahead of each radiation and immunotherapy administration. Starting on cycle 1 day 1, patients took 300 mg of aspirin by mouth once a day for four cycles. Eight patients were included in the translational analysis, namely three from the first dose cohort plus the first five from the second dose cohort. Patients were given nivolumab as a 240 mg flat dose every two weeks and ipilimumab at 1 mg/kg every six weeks, with both drugs delivered intravenously. The trial did not randomize participants into treatment groups. In Cohort 2, 1 Gy per fraction was delivered every two weeks, for a total of 13 Gy over 26 weeks.

Taken from the germline V gene, the CDR1 and CDR2 loops are MDHEN and SYDVKM. Reading from cysteine to phenylalanine, the CDR3 counts 14 amino acids. The retained sequence is limited to the CDR3, 42 bases, with the frame set at the first base. Trimming takes 1 base off V and 8 bases off J; junction bases not matched to a gene: 6. The source material was PBMCs, sampled after low-dose radiotherapy plus immunotherapy. The source of this sequence is a male donor with prostate cancer. The chain couples TRBV28 to TRBJ1-2; 8 middle bases align to TRBD1. The CDR3 region: CASSLSGQGQGYTF. The nucleotide sequence is TGTGCCAGCAGTTTATCCGGACAGGGACAAGGCTACACCTTC.